Listed below are T cell receptor beta chains from one sample, sequenced in a study of post-analysis software for immune sequencing data. Using its own MiXCR run on the PCR reads, TCRdb lists one record per CDR3 protein. The table includes about 760,000 distinct CDR3 sequences, less than 35% detected once. The sequenced sample was blood. These receptors were taken from a girl under 18 with multiple sclerosis. The CDR3 runs from the conserved cysteine through the conserved F or W. A D gene is named only where the DNA matches it firmly. Expanded clones are given a class, and other clones once, few, many or no size at all.

d_call j_call cdr3_length v_call clone_size cdr3_nt cdr3_aa
TRBD2 TRBJ2-6 20 TRBV12-3/TRBV12-4 NA TGTGCCAGCAGTCCTCGGACTAGCGGGGGTGTCGGGTCTGGGGCCAACGTCCTGACTTTC CASSPRTSGGVGSGANVLTF
NA TRBJ2-7 13 TRBV12-3/TRBV12-4 NA TGTGCCAGCAGACAGGATAGCTCCTACGAGCAGTACTTC CASRQDSSYEQYF
TRBD1 TRBJ2-7 14 TRBV10-3 NA TGTGCCAGCAGTTCGGGACAGGGATCGGACGAGCAGTACTTC CASSSGQGSDEQYF
NA TRBJ2-5 14 TRBV5-1 NA TGTGCCAGCAGCTTAGGCACTGGTGAAGAGACCCAGTACTTC CASSLGTGEETQYF
TRBD1 TRBJ1-1 15 TRBV10-3 NA TGTGCCATCAGTGAGAGGACAGGGGTCAACACTGAAGCTTTCTTT CAISERTGVNTEAFF
NA TRBJ2-3 15 TRBV7-9 once TGTGCCAGCAGCTTTACTAGCCCCAGCACAGGTACGCAGTATTTT CASSFTSPSTGTQYF
TRBD2 TRBJ2-7 15 TRBV10-3 NA TGTGCCATCAGTGAATTAGGCGGGAGCTCCTACGAGCAGTACTTC CAISELGGSSYEQYF
TRBD1 TRBJ1-1 17 TRBV4-2 NA TGTGCCAGCAGCCAACGCGGACAGGGGGCCGGGAGCACTGAAGCTTTCTTT CASSQRGQGAGSTEAFF
TRBD1 TRBJ1-4 15 TRBV5-5 few TGTGCCAGCAGCTTGCTACAGGGGGATTCCGAAAAACTGTTTTTT CASSLLQGDSEKLFF
NA TRBJ2-3 15 TRBV6-5 few TGTGCCAGCAGTTACGTTCGCGGGAGCACAGATACGCAGTATTTT CASSYVRGSTDTQYF
TRBD1 TRBJ1-4 16 TRBV7-9 few TGTGCCAGCAGCCTACCCGACAGGGGAACTAATGAAAAACTGTTTTTT CASSLPDRGTNEKLFF
NA TRBJ2-7 13 TRBV7-8 NA TGTGCCAGCAGCCTAAGTGAGTTTTACGAGCAGTACTTC CASSLSEFYEQYF
TRBD2 TRBJ2-1 16 TRBV6-2/TRBV6-3 few TGTGCCAGCGCTAAAGGGGGGAGGACTAGCCACAATGAGCAGTTCTTC CASAKGGRTSHNEQFF
NA TRBJ1-1 13 TRBV12-3/TRBV12-4 NA TGTGCCAGCAGTTTAAAAAGGAACACTGAAGCTTTCTTT CASSLKRNTEAFF
NA TRBJ2-7 12 TRBV10-3 few TGTGCCATCAGTGAGGACTCCTACGAGCAGTACTTC CAISEDSYEQYF
NA TRBJ2-2 14 TRBV18 NA TGTGCCAGCTCACCACGGTCCGCCACCGGGGGGCTGTTTTTT CASSPRSATGGLFF
NA TRBJ2-1 13 TRBV5-1 NA TGCGCCAGCAGCTGGGGGGGCAGAGATGAGCAGTTCTTC CASSWGGRDEQFF
NA TRBJ2-3 14 TRBV7-8 NA TGTGCCAGCAAGGGACCTACAAGCCCAGATACGCAGTATTTT CASKGPTSPDTQYF
TRBD1 TRBJ2-5 12 TRBV20-1 NA TGCAGTGTGGGGCAGGGGGTCCACGAGCAGGACTTC CSVGQGVHEQDF
NA TRBJ2-7 14 TRBV7-9 NA TGTGCCAGCAGCTTAAGGGACTTGGCGAACGAGCAGTACTTC CASSLRDLANEQYF
NA TRBJ2-7 14 TRBV12-3/TRBV12-4 NA TGTGCCAGCAGCTTTGGGGCCAGGGGCTACGAGCAGTACTTC CASSFGARGYEQYF
NA TRBJ1-2 10 TRBV29-1 NA TGCAGCGTTGAGGGGGGAGGCTACACCTTC CSVEGGGYTF
NA TRBJ2-3 14 TRBV5-1 many TGCGCCAGCAGCTTGTCGGACCACACAGATACGCAGTATTTT CASSLSDHTDTQYF
NA TRBJ2-1 14 TRBV12-3/TRBV12-4 NA TGTGCCTGCAGTTTTGGAACCGGTCCCAATGAGCAGTTCTTC CACSFGTGPNEQFF
NA TRBJ2-3 14 TRBV9 NA TGTGCCAGCAGCCTTCGACGCCGCACAGATACGCAGTATTTT CASSLRRRTDTQYF
TRBD1 TRBJ1-5 14 TRBV7-9 NA TGTGCCAGCAGCACAACAGGGGGACTTCAGCCCCAGCATTTT CASSTTGGLQPQHF
TRBD1 TRBJ1-1 14 TRBV20-1 once TGCAGTGCGCCTCCTGAAGGGGGCCGCACTGAAGCTTTCTTT CSAPPEGGRTEAFF